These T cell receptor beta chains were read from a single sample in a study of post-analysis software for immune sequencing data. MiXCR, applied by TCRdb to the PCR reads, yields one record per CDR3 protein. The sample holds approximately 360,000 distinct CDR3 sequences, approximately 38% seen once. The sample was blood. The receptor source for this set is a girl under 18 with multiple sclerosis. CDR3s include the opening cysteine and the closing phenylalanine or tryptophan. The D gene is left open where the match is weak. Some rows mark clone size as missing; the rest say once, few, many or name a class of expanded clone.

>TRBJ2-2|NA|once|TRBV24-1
CATSETPGRNTGELFF
TGTGCCACCAGTGAGACCCCGGGACGGAACACCGGGGAGCTGTTTTTT
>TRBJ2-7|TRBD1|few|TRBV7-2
CASSGQGIGAYEQYF
TGTGCCAGCAGCGGACAGGGAATTGGTGCCTACGAGCAGTACTTC
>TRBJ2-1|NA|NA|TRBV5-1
CASSPNAGASSYNEQFF
TGCGCCAGCAGCCCTAATGCGGGGGCAAGCTCCTACAATGAGCAGTTCTTC
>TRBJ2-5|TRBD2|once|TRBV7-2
CASSLALSGGLITYNEQYF
TGTGCCAGCAGCTTAGCCCTTAGCGGGGGGCTTATTACCTACAATGAGCAGTACTTC
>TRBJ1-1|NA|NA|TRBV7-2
CASSPGRGFF
TGTGCCAGCAGCCCGGGAAGAGGTTTCTTT
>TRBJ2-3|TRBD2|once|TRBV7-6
CASSKFGTSGGLSTDTQYF
TGTGCCAGCAGCAAATTCGGGACTAGCGGGGGGCTGAGCACAGATACGCAGTATTTT
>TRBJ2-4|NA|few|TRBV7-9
CASSSDGGNIQYF
TGTGCCAGCAGCTCCGACGGGGGAAACATTCAGTACTTC
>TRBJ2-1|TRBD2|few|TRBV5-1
CASSSTPGLAGGPNEQFF
TGCGCCAGCAGCTCAACACCGGGACTAGCGGGGGGGCCAAATGAGCAGTTCTTC
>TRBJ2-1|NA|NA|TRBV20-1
CSAHRDPYNEQFF
TGCAGTGCTCACCGGGACCCCTACAATGAGCAGTTCTTC
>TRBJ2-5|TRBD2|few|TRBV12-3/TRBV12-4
CASRPGGEETQYF
TGTGCCAGCCGCCCTGGGGGGGAAGAGACCCAGTACTTC
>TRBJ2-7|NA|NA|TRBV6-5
CASSPSDLRETRYF
TGTGCCAGCAGTCCCTCGGACTTACGAGAGACCCGGTACTTC
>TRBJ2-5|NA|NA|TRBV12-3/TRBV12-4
CASTYGAGETQYF
TGTGCCAGCACTTACGGGGCCGGAGAGACCCAGTACTTC
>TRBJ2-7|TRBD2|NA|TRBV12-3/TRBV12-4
CASSFGSGGISYEQYF
TGTGCCAGCAGTTTTGGAAGCGGGGGGATCTCCTACGAGCAGTACTTC
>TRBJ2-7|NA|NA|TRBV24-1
CAPSGQALYEQYF
TGTGCCCCGTCGGGTCAGGCCCTCTACGAGCAGTACTTC
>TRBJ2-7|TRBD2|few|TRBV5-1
CASSFGTSGGAYEQYF
TGCGCCAGCAGCTTCGGGACTAGCGGGGGGGCCTACGAGCAGTACTTC
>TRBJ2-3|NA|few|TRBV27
CASSFPSDTQYF
TGTGCCAGCAGTTTCCCATCAGATACGCAGTATTTT
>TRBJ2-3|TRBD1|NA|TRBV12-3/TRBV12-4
CASSTGAGLSTDTQYF
TGTGCCAGCAGCACAGGGGCGGGTCTAAGCACAGATACGCAGTATTTT
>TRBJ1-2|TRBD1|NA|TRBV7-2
CAGSRENRGGDGYTF
TGTGCCGGCAGCAGAGAAAACAGGGGAGGGGATGGCTACACCTTC
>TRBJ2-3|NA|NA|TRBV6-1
CASSERDSTDTQYF
TGTGCCAGCAGTGAAAGAGACAGCACAGATACGCAGTATTTT
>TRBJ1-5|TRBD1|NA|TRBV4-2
CASSQLGQATNQPQHF
TGTGCCAGCAGCCAACTAGGACAGGCGACCAATCAGCCCCAGCATTTT
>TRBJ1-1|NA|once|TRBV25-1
CASSLGIKNTEAFF
TGTGCCAGCAGTCTAGGGATCAAGAACACTGAAGCTTTCTTT
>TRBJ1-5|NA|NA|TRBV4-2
CASSSGLQPQHF
TGTGCCAGCAGCTCCGGGCTTCAGCCCCAGCATTTT
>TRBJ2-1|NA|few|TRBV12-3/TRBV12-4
CASSSTTNEQFF
TGTGCCAGCAGCTCGACTACCAATGAGCAGTTCTTC
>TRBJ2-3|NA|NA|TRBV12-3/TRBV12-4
CASSPSERRGTDTQYF
TGTGCCAGCAGTCCCTCCGAGCGTCGCGGCACAGATACGCAGTATTTT
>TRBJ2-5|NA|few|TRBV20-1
CSARPLPQETQYF
TGCAGTGCTAGACCACTACCCCAAGAGACCCAGTACTTC
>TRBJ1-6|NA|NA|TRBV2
CASHRDGGNSPLHF
TGTGCCAGCCACAGGGACGGCGGTAATTCACCCCTCCACTTT
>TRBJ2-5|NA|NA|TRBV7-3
CASRPQETQYF
TGTGCCAGCAGACCTCAAGAGACCCAGTACTTC
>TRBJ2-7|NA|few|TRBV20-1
CSARGQLTYEQYF
TGCAGTGCTAGAGGACAGTTGACCTACGAGCAGTACTTC
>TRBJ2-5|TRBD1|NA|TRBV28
CASSTQGRPPDEQYF
TGTGCCAGCAGTACACAGGGGCGACCCCCGGATGAGCAGTACTTC
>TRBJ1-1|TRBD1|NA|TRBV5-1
CASSFLTGTGVGTEAFF
TGCGCCAGCAGCTTCCTGACCGGGACAGGGGTAGGGACTGAAGCTTTCTTT
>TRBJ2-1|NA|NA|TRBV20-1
CSARGTKSSYNEQFF
TGCAGTGCTAGAGGGACGAAAAGCTCCTACAATGAGCAGTTCTTC
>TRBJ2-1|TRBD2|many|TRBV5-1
CASFQRGPNNEQFF
TGCGCCAGTTTTCAGCGGGGGCCCAACAATGAGCAGTTCTTC
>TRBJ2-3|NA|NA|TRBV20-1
CSARDPRTDTQYF
TGCAGTGCTAGAGATCCCCGTACAGATACGCAGTATTTT
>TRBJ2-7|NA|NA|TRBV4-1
CASSQEQGFSYEQYF
TGCGCCAGCAGCCAAGAGCAAGGATTCTCCTACGAGCAGTACTTC
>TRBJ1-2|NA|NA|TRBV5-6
CASSLSRRIYGYTF
TGTGCCAGCAGCTTGTCCCGCAGGATCTATGGCTACACCTTC
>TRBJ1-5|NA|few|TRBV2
CASSEGVAGQPQHF
TGTGCCAGCAGTGAAGGGGTCGCCGGCCAGCCCCAGCATTTT
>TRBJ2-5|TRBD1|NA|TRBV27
CASSTRVPDREEAETQYF
TGTGCCAGCAGTACTAGAGTACCGGACAGGGAAGAGGCAGAGACCCAGTACTTC
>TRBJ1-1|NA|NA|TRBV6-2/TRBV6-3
CASSSGQQAFF
TGTGCCAGCAGTTCGGGCCAGCAAGCTTTCTTT
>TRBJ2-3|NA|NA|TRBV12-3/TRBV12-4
CASSLGLGADTQYF
TGTGCCAGCAGTTTAGGTTTGGGGGCAGATACGCAGTATTTT
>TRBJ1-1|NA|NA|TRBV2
CASSDPYTEAFF
TGTGCCAGCAGTGACCCTTACACTGAAGCTTTCTTT
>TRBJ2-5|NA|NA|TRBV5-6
CASSQLRPYLQETQYF
TGTGCCAGCAGCCAGTTAAGACCCTACCTCCAAGAGACCCAGTACTTC
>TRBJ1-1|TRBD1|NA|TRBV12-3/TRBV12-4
CASSLATNRGLQAFF
TGTGCCAGCAGTTTAGCTACTAACAGGGGGCTGCAAGCTTTCTTT
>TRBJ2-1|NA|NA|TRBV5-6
CASSLEGPYSYNEQFF
TGTGCCAGCAGCTTGGAGGGGCCTTACTCCTACAATGAGCAGTTCTTC
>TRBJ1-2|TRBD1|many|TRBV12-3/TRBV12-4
CASSPTGGYGYTF
TGTGCCAGCAGTCCAACAGGGGGATATGGCTACACCTTC
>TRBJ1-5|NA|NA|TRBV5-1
CASSLGAGNNQPQHF
TGCGCCAGCAGCTTGGGGGCAGGGAACAATCAGCCCCAGCATTTT
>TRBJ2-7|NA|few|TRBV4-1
CASSLIGGGREQYF
TGCGCCAGCAGCCTCATCGGAGGGGGGCGAGAGCAGTACTTC
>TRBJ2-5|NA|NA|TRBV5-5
CASSYELAPDGTQYF
TGTGCCAGCAGCTATGAACTAGCCCCGGACGGGACCCAGTACTTC